Following are 17 T cell receptor beta chains from one sample sequenced in a study of shared clonotypes between healthy human individuals (dated by TCRdb to the early 2020s). To prepare the library, the immunoSEQ multiplex PCR assay was applied. The table was pulled from immuneACCESS by TCRdb, which kept in-frame rearrangements only. Such tables lose some clones; where checked, under half of the loss comes from unresolved V genes, and the rest has no known cause. The sample table holds about 2.1 million clones, of which just over 90% were seen once. Clones ranked in the top ten supply roughly 1.7% of the sample. CD8 naive samples were obtained by positive selection for CCR7 among CD45RO-negative cells, yielding a CD45RA+CCR7+ population from which TemRA cells were excluded. The material sequenced was naive CD8+ T cells from PBMCs. The cell subset or site tag for this specimen amounts to: CD45RA+CCR7+. These receptors all stem from a man between 18 and 29 years old in good health. Some clones in this sample may be carry-over from other donors' samples.

The V call is TRBV5-1, the J call TRBJ2-6; D not certain. The ends were cut back, 1 base at V and 0 bases at J, with 8 bases in the middle. The germline CDR1 and CDR2 sequences are SGHRS and YFSETQ. The CDR3 is 16 residues long. The CDR3 spells CASSLPPASGANVLTF. CDR3 DNA: TGCGCCAGCAGCTTGCCGCCTGCCTCTGGGGCCAACGTCCTGACTTTC.

Regarding this clone: This sample includes further DNA sequences coding for the same CDR3. The chain links TRBV27 to TRBJ2-7; 10 bases are shared with TRBD2. CDR3 length: 14 residues. The germline CDR1 and CDR2 sequences are MNHEY and SMNVEV (reference sequence). After removal of 6 bases from V and 2 bases from J, the junction contained 4 bases not matched to a gene. This CDR3 reads CASSTSGRAYEQYF. The CDR3 DNA is TGTGCCAGCAGCACCAGCGGGAGGGCCTACGAGCAGTACTTC.

The V gene is TRBV14, the J gene TRBJ2-7, with 9 bases aligning to TRBD1. Losses at the gene ends were 6 bases for V and 6 bases for J; bases not matched to a gene: 6. From germline, CDR1 is SGHDN and CDR2 FVKESK. The CDR3 runs to 13 residues. CDR3 in amino acids: CASRTTGGAEQYF. The CDR3 nucleotides read TGTGCCAGCAGAACCACAGGGGGCGCCGAGCAGTACTTC.

The genes are TRBV11-2 and TRBJ1-3, with D hard to call. Trimming cost V 1 base and J 8 bases, with 9 bases left between them. Looked up from germline, CDR1 is SGHAT and CDR2 is FQNNGV. CDR3 size: 13 residues. The CDR3 DNA follows: TGTGCCAGCAGCTTAGGGCCCCGCGACACCATATATTTT. Its protein is CASSLGPRDTIYF.

The V call is TRBV5-6, the J call TRBJ1-5; 9 bases map to TRBD1. Looked up from germline, CDR1 is SGHDT and CDR2 is YYEEEE. The ends lost 2 bases at V and 7 bases at J; junction bases unmatched: 10. CDR3 length: 16 residues. CDR3 DNA: TGTGCCAGCAGCTTCAGCGGGACAGGGAACCTCCAGCCCCAGCATTTT. Amino acids: CASSFSGTGNLQPQHF.

The chain joins TRBV4-3 to TRBJ1-4; 8 bases match TRBD1. J gave up 6 bases and V 4 bases, and 7 bases lay outside the gene matches. The CDR3 sequence is 15 residues long. Germline loops: CDR1 LGHNA, CDR2 YSLEER. CDR3 protein: CASSPAQGGHEKLFF. The CDR3 nucleotides are TGCGCCAGCAGCCCAGCACAGGGGGGGCATGAAAAACTGTTTTTT.

The V call is TRBV28, the J call TRBJ2-1; 9 bases fit TRBD2. CDR3 length equals 20 residues. V shed 2 bases, J shed 4 bases, and the junction held 18 bases outside the gene matches. Germline-derived CDR1 and CDR2 are MDHEN and SYDVKM. In DNA, the CDR3 is TGTGCCAGCAGTTTACCCACGCTCCCAGTGACTAGCGGTAATTACAATGAGCAGTTCTTC. Amino acids: CASSLPTLPVTSGNYNEQFF.

The chain couples TRBV7-9 to TRBJ1-1, with 7 bases fitting TRBD1. The CDR3 is 16 residues long. The trim removed 1 base at V and 3 bases at J, leaving 8 bases unmatched. Germline CDR1 SEHNR, CDR2 FQNEAQ (reference sequence). Here the CDR3 reads CASSLVLRQGDTEAFF. In DNA form, the CDR3 reads TGTGCCAGCAGCTTAGTTCTCCGGCAGGGGGACACTGAAGCTTTCTTT. Using reference TRBV7-9 and TRBJ1-1 for the parts outside the CDR3, the full variable domain is DTGVSQNPRHKITKRGQNVTFRCDPISEHNRLYWYRQTLGQGPEFLTYFQNEAQLEKSRLLSDRFSAERPKGSFSTLEIQRTEQGDSAMYLCASSLVLRQGDTEAFFGQGTRLTVV.

The rearrangement uses TRBV10-3 and TRBJ1-1; no clear D. The CDR3 consists of 13 residues. Trimming took 3 bases from V and 1 from J, leaving 6 bases between them. Germline V gives CDR1 ENHRY, CDR2 SYGVKD. The CDR3 DNA reads as TGTGCCATCAGTGACAGAACGAACACTGAAGCTTTCTTT. It yields the protein CAISDRTNTEAFF.

The V gene is TRBV18, the J gene TRBJ2-2; D uncertain. CDR1 KGHSH and CDR2 LQKENI come from the germline V gene. This CDR3 comprises 15 residues. V was cut by 8 bases and J by 4 bases, with 17 bases left in between. The CDR3 nucleotides read TGTGCCAGCGCCATCCTTGGCGGACCCACCGGGGAGCTGTTTTTT. Translation: CASAILGGPTGELFF.

The rearrangement joins TRBV7-9 to TRBJ1-1; D is ambiguous. The CDR3 loop spans 14 amino acids. CDR1 is SEHNR and CDR2 is FQNEAQ in the germline V gene (reference sequence). V lost 0 bases and J 6 bases, leaving 11 bases between the germline ends. Here the CDR3 DNA reads TGTGCCAGCAGCTTAGCCCCGGGTATAGCTGAAGCTTTCTTT. Translated: CASSLAPGIAEAFF.

The chain uses TRBV11-2 and TRBJ1-2; TRBD1 is a possible D gene (6 bases). With 2 bases removed from V and 2 bases from J, the gap between germline ends came to 18 bases. CDR1 is SGHAT, CDR2 FQNNGV, per germline. The CDR3 runs to 17 residues. CDR3 protein: CASSLIWGERGNYGYTF. The CDR3 DNA sequence: TGTGCCAGCAGCTTAATCTGGGGAGAAAGGGGGAACTATGGCTACACCTTC.

The chain links TRBV28 to TRBJ2-5; 7 nucleotides line up with TRBD1. With V trimmed by 5 bases and J by 2 bases, 8 bases remained unmatched. The CDR3 extends over 15 amino acids. The germline gives CDR1 MDHEN, CDR2 SYDVKM. CDR3 in amino acids: CASSPETGRQETQYF. CDR3 DNA: TGTGCCAGCAGTCCTGAGACAGGGCGGCAAGAGACCCAGTACTTC.

V and J are TRBV7-9 and TRBJ2-7, with D unresolved. Trimming removed 0 bases from V and 5 bases from J, with 5 bases in between. CDR3 length: 12 residues. Germline-derived CDR1 and CDR2 are SEHNR and FQNEAQ (reference sequence). The CDR3 protein is CASSLANDEQYF. The CDR3 bases are TGTGCCAGCAGCTTAGCGAACGACGAGCAGTACTTC.

In regard to this clone: Other DNA variants within this sample encode the same CDR3. The chain links TRBV7-9 to TRBJ1-1; 8 positions match TRBD1. Germline CDR1 SEHNR, CDR2 FQNEAQ (reference sequence). The trim removed 5 bases at V and 0 bases at J, leaving 5 bases unmatched. This CDR3 has 15 amino acids. The CDR3 coding sequence is TGTGCCAGCAGCCCAGACAGGGGACTGAACACTGAAGCTTTCTTT. This encodes CASSPDRGLNTEAFF.

As for this clone: This sample includes further DNA sequences coding for the same CDR3. The chain uses TRBV6-5 and TRBJ2-7; no clear D. There are 13 residues in the CDR3. Trimming stripped 0 bases from V and 4 bases from J, with 7 bases between. Germline CDR1 MNHEY, CDR2 SVGAGI. The CDR3, as DNA: TGTGCCAGCAGTTACTCTCTTGGGTACGAGCAGTACTTC. Protein: CASSYSLGYEQYF.

The chain joins TRBV5-4 to TRBJ2-5; 7 bases fit TRBD1. The V gene end was trimmed by 4 bases and the J gene end by 5 bases; junction bases not matched to a gene: 11. The CDR3 is made up of 15 amino acids. Germline CDR1 SGHNT, CDR2 YYREEE (reference sequence). CDR3 in amino acids: CASSRRTGRLETQYF. CDR3 sequence (DNA): TGTGCCAGCAGCCGAAGGACAGGTAGATTGGAGACCCAGTACTTC.